Shown below are 10 T cell receptor beta chains from a single sample sequenced in a study of technical replicates of blood from several donors. Clones were sequenced by immunoSEQ multiplex PCR, and TCRdb holds only the in-frame ones, with some missing. The sample contains around 85,000 clones, around 94% of which appear only once. The sequenced sample was T cells isolated from PBMCs. All receptors come from a human donor in good health.

This chain uses TRBV5-1 with TRBJ1-4; 7 bases line up with TRBD1. CDR1 is SGHRS and CDR2 is YFSETQ in the germline V gene. V shed 3 bases and J 8 bases; nucleotides not matched to a gene: 7. The CDR3 runs to 14 residues. The CDR3 DNA follows: TGCGCCAGCAGCTCGACAGGGTCTTGGGAAAAACTGTTTTTT. It is translated as CASSSTGSWEKLFF.

CDR3 in DNA: TGTGCCAGCAGGAACGAGGGGGCGCGCTACGAGCAGTACTTC. Encoded protein: CASRNEGARYEQYF. The chain employs TRBV27 and TRBJ2-7; 7 positions match TRBD1. Germline loops: CDR1 MNHEY, CDR2 SMNVEV (reference sequence). This CDR3 contains 14 residues. The J segment lost 3 bases and the V segment lost 6 bases, leaving 8 bases of the junction unmatched.

The CDR3 DNA is TGTGCCAGCAGCGTAGGTCAGAATAGCAATCAGCCCCAGCATTTT. This encodes CASSVGQNSNQPQHF. V usage is TRBV9 and J usage is TRBJ1-5; D call uncertain. With 0 bases removed from V and 0 bases from J, the gap between germline ends came to 7 bases. Germline V CDR1 and CDR2: SGDLS, YYNGEE. This CDR3 is built from 15 residues.

The chain combines TRBV29-1 with TRBJ2-7; 7 nucleotides match TRBD1. CDR3 length: 13 residues. Germline-derived CDR1 and CDR2 are SQVTM and ANQGSEA. The ends lost 0 bases at V and 7 bases at J; junction bases unmatched: 6. CDR3 in amino acids: CSVEDRQGGEQYF. The DNA for the CDR3 is TGCAGCGTTGAAGATAGACAGGGTGGTGAGCAGTACTTC.

This chain connects TRBV18 to TRBJ1-2; no reliable D call. The V and J ends lost 0 bases and 4 bases respectively, with 9 bases between them. Germline lookup yields CDR1 KGHSH and CDR2 LQKENI. This CDR3 spans 14 amino acids. The CDR3 DNA reads TGTGCCAGCTCACCACCGGAGGGTCCCTATGGCTACACCTTC. It yields the protein CASSPPEGPYGYTF.

This clone has a single count. This chain joins TRBV30 and TRBJ2-7; perhaps TRBD2 as D (5 bases). V was clipped by 7 bases and J by 1 base, with 11 bases between them. The CDR3 has 12 amino acids. Per germline, CDR1 GTSNPN and CDR2 SVGIG (reference sequence). The CDR3 DNA reads TGTGCCTCCGAACGGGGATCCTACGAGCAGTACTTC. Translation gives CASERGSYEQYF.

Worth noting for this clone: At one end, the junction sequence differs from germline, possibly due to a read error. The chain has TRBV6-5 and TRBJ2-7; D is perhaps TRBD2 (5 bases). CDR1 MNHEY and CDR2 SVGAGI come from the germline V gene. The CDR3 sequence is 13 residues long. The CDR3 DNA sequence: TGTGCCAGCAGTTACATGATTGGAGGCACCCCTTTCTTC. Protein sequence: CASSYMIGGTPFF.

The chain uses TRBV5-1 and TRBJ1-2; D might be TRBD1 (5 bases). The ends were cut back, 4 bases at V and 4 bases at J, with 20 bases in the middle. This CDR3 region has 16 residues. CDR1 SGHRS and CDR2 YFSETQ come from the germline V gene. The CDR3 coding sequence is TGCGCCAGCAGCCCTGGGGCTGGGGCGAAGACCTATGGCTACACCTTC. Residues: CASSPGAGAKTYGYTF.

The sample holds one count of this clone. The chain links TRBV19 to TRBJ1-2, with D possibly matching TRBD1 (5 bases). The V gene lost 5 bases and the J gene lost 2 bases, with 15 bases spanning the gap. The CDR3 spans 15 residues. Germline V gene sequence: CDR1 LNHDA, CDR2 SQIVND (reference sequence). The DNA for the CDR3 is TGTGCCAGTAGTTCCGGGAGGACAACCAACTATGGCTACACCTTC. It translates to CASSSGRTTNYGYTF.

The V and J genes are TRBV7-9 and TRBJ1-2; TRBD1 agrees at 7 bases. Germline-derived CDR1 and CDR2 are SEHNR and FQNEAQ (reference sequence). V was pared by 4 bases and J by 0 bases, with 17 bases of the junction left unmatched. The CDR3 runs 19 residues. The CDR3 DNA is TGTGCCAGCAGCTCCCCAGGGACAGCTTTAACCCACTCTAACTATGGCTACACCTTC. It is translated as CASSSPGTALTHSNYGYTF.